What follows are 4 T cell receptor beta chains derived from one specimen sequenced in a study of regulatory T cells in long-lasting Graves disease. Time point meaning: newly diagnosed GD, antithyroid drugs for less than 3 months. Extracted PBMC RNA gave rise to the TCR library. Construction of the TCR beta libraries employed iRepertoire HTBI primers in conjunction with Arm-PCR of CDR3 regions. TCRdb ran MiXCR on the multiplex PCR reads and lists one entry per CDR3 protein. In the table there are 400,000 to 500,000 distinct CDR3 sequences, about 14% of which are singletons. This sample also appeared in a second study, on T cells in Graves' hyperthyroidism and ophthalmopathy.

Sequenced here: peripheral blood mononuclear cells (PBMCs), sampled at new diagnosis, from a patient treated with antithyroid drugs. These receptors all stem from a woman aged 45-65 years with Graves disease.

This clonotype was seen repeatedly, ten times or more. The chain employs TRBV30 and TRBJ2-1; D is unclear. Trimming removed 1 base from V and 2 bases from J, with 9 bases in between. The germline CDR1 and CDR2 sequences are GTSNPN and SVGIG (reference sequence). The CDR3 sequence is 14 residues long. CDR3 in amino acids: CAWSGLGPYNEQFF. The CDR3 DNA is TGTGCCTGGAGTGGATTGGGCCCCTACAATGAGCAGTTCTTC.

J is TRBJ1-1 and V is TRBV27, with D perhaps matching TRBD1 (6 bases). Germline lookup yields CDR1 MNHEY and CDR2 SMNVEV (reference sequence). This CDR3 region has 14 residues. V was clipped by 2 bases and J by 5 bases, with 12 bases between them. The DNA of the CDR3 is TGTGCCAGCAGTTTAATAAGGGGGGATACTGAAGCTTTCTTT. It translates to CASSLIRGDTEAFF.

This clonotype occurred many times. V is TRBV20-1 and J is TRBJ2-7, with TRBD2 matching 9 bases. J gave up 4 bases and V 6 bases, and 7 bases lay outside the gene matches. CDR3 length: 13 residues. Germline-derived CDR1 and CDR2 are DFQATT and SNEGSKA (reference sequence). In nucleotides, the CDR3 is TGCAGTGCCACGCCGACTAGCGGTTACGAGCAGTACTTC. Amino acid sequence: CSATPTSGYEQYF.

This clonotype has only a few counts. The junction shows a germline mismatch at one end, possibly a read error. The rearrangement links TRBV6-1 to TRBJ2-7, with TRBD1 as a possible D gene (6 bases). The CDR3 covers 15 residues. CDR1 MNHNS and CDR2 SASEGT come from the germline V gene. CDR3: CSSSPYGDTPYEQYF. The DNA for the CDR3 is TGTTCCAGCAGTCCTTACGGGGACACACCCTACGAGCAGTACTTC.